The 3 T cell receptor beta chains given below trace back to one sample, sequenced in a study of T cell changes during pregnancy in multiple sclerosis. The data were produced by immunoSEQ multiplex PCR, yet TCRdb's version contains in-frame clones alone and is incomplete. Altogether 40,000 to 60,000 clones are present, about 93% being singletons, with the ten largest covering 0.45% to 0.6%. The specimen was CD4+ T cells from peripheral blood mononuclear cells, collected in the third trimester of pregnancy. The receptor source for this set is a female donor with multiple sclerosis, enrolled in a pregnancy study.

The chain has TRBV19 and TRBJ1-1; the match to TRBD1 covers 8 bases. The CDR3 extends over 14 amino acids. J lost 6 bases, V lost 7 bases, and 10 bases had no gene match. CDR1 is LNHDA, CDR2 SQIVND, per germline (reference sequence). The CDR3 sequence: CASTRQGLGPEAFF. The CDR3 nucleotides are TGTGCCAGTACCCGACAGGGGCTGGGGCCTGAAGCTTTCTTT. Variable domain in full (rest from reference TRBV19 and TRBJ1-1): DGGITQSPKYLFRKEGQNVTLSCEQNLNHDAMYWYRQDPGQGLRLIYYSQIVNDFQKGDIAEGYSVSREKKESFPLTVTSAQKNPTAFYLCASTRQGLGPEAFFGQGTRLTVV.

The rearrangement uses TRBV29-1 and TRBJ1-2, with 9 bases aligning to TRBD1. With V trimmed by 8 bases and J by 7 bases, 17 bases remained unmatched. Germline CDR1 is SQVTM and CDR2 is ANQGSEA. The CDR3 loop spans 15 amino acids. The CDR3 loop reads CSSGTGTGQTGGYTF. DNA of the CDR3: TGCAGCTCCGGAACCGGGACAGGGCAGACAGGTGGCTACACCTTC. The complete variable domain, with remaining parts taken from reference TRBV29-1 and TRBJ1-2, reads SAVISQKPSRDICQRGTSLTIQCQVDSQVTMMFWYRQQPGQSLTLIATANQGSEATYESGFVIDKFPISRPNLTFSTLTVSNMSPEDSSIYLCSSGTGTGQTGGYTFGSGTRLTVV.

The chain has TRBV30 and TRBJ2-3; TRBD2 might be the D (6 bases). The V gene lost 0 bases and the J gene lost 9 bases, with 10 bases spanning the gap. This CDR3 is built from 12 residues. Germline V CDR1 and CDR2: GTSNPN, SVGIG (reference sequence). The CDR3 loop is CAWSVHGGTQYF. As DNA, the CDR3 is TGTGCCTGGAGTGTACATGGGGGGACGCAGTATTTT.